This T cell receptor (beta chain) was sequenced in a study of CD8+ T cells in alopecia areata. For the study at large: Treated patients were given 5 to 10 mg oral tofacitinib twice daily. Treatment with tofacitinib (6 to 18 months) was followed by 6 months off drug. Overall study findings and caveats: Scalp lesions, especially in alopecia totalis/universalis, had higher clonality than normal scalp.

The sequencing template was cDNA reverse transcribed from extracted RNA. Profiling relied on immunoSEQ multiplex PCR, and the TCRdb table lists in-frame clones only, not all of them. The table has 170,000 or so clones, 65% seen once. As to treatment: oral pan-JAK inhibitor, 5-10 mg twice daily. The investigators collected lesional scalp punch biopsies and peripheral blood from alopecia areata patients. To note about this clone: The target antigen is unknown.

The sequencing here drew on CD4+ T cells sorted from blood, taken at week 4, from a patient treated with tofacitinib. This receptor was obtained from a human donor with alopecia areata.

DNA of the CDR3: TGTGCCAGCAGTGCGGGGACAGGCGAGACCCAGTACTTC. Translation: CASSAGTGETQYF. The V call is TRBV6-1, the J call TRBJ2-5; 8 positions agree with TRBD1. V trimming: 4 bases; J trimming: 5 bases; junction bases outside the gene matches: 3. The CDR3 sequence is 13 residues long. The germline CDR1 and CDR2 sequences are MNHNS and SASEGT.